This paragraph covers one T cell receptor beta chain sequence. Its antigen remains unidentified. The sample is drawn from a study of cytomegalovirus exposure and HLA in healthy donors. Study observations and caveats: According to the study, 160 or so TCR beta chains were cytomegalovirus-associated. In the approximately 120 validation repertoires, a later analysis found that first-cohort TCR clusters tended to co-occur.

The CDR3 runs to 13 residues. Germline CDR1 and CDR2: SGHRS and YFSETQ. V lost 3 bases to trimming and J lost 2 bases; unmatched junction nucleotides: 1. Profiling relied on immunoSEQ multiplex PCR, and the TCRdb table lists in-frame clones only, not all of them. This repertoire shows about 140,000 clones, roughly 88% found once; its top ten account for around 8%. Sequencing was done on a sample of PBMCs. The chain carries TRBV5-1 and TRBJ1-2; 7 positions match TRBD1. The receptor's source is a woman aged 18-29 years in good health and CMV-seropositive. CDR3 sequence reads: CASSSGGNYGYTF. The CDR3 nucleotides are TGCGCCAGCAGCTCAGGGGGGAACTATGGCTACACCTTC.